Listed here are 19 T cell receptor beta chains from one sample, sequenced in a study of cytomegalovirus exposure and HLA in healthy donors. Use of 60 Vbeta and 13 Jbeta primers characterized the PCR. Measured with immunoSEQ multiplex PCR; TCRdb has only the in-frame clones, and not every one. This sample has approximately 270,000 clones, with 80% found just once. Sequencing used PBMCs. The receptors come from a girl aged 2-15 years in good health and CMV-seronegative.

The V and J genes are TRBV4-1 and TRBJ1-3, with 9 positions matching TRBD1. Germline-derived CDR1 and CDR2 are MGHRA and YSYEKL. Trimming took 1 base from V and 2 from J; bases not matched to a gene: 0. The CDR3 totals 15 residues. CDR3 coding DNA: TGCGCCAGCAGCCAAGGACAGGGGGCTGGAAACACCATATATTTT. Residues: CASSQGQGAGNTIYF.

A single count supports this clone. This chain joins TRBV27 and TRBJ1-2; D possibly corresponds to TRBD1 (5 bases). This CDR3 spans 14 amino acids. V lost 8 bases and J 5 bases, leaving 18 bases between the germline ends. Germline V lookup: CDR1 MNHEY, CDR2 SMNVEV (reference sequence). The CDR3 spells CASRDYKEAYGYTF. The CDR3 coding sequence is TGTGCCAGCCGGGACTATAAGGAAGCTTATGGCTACACCTTC.

This rearrangement joins TRBV6-1 to TRBJ1-1; D unresolved. Trimming shortened V by 0 bases and J by 0 bases, and 23 bases separated the two germline ends. Germline-derived CDR1 and CDR2 are MNHNS and SASEGT. The CDR3 sequence is 20 residues long. CDR3 region: CASSEARFRGALLMNTEAFF. The CDR3 DNA reads TGTGCCAGCAGTGAAGCGCGATTTCGGGGAGCTCTCCTTATGAACACTGAAGCTTTCTTT.

The chain has TRBV7-9 and TRBJ1-2, with a weak D call TRBD1 (6 bases). V gave up 5 bases and J gave up 2 bases, with 15 bases separating them. This CDR3 contains 15 residues. Germline loops: CDR1 SEHNR, CDR2 FQNEAQ (reference sequence). As DNA, the CDR3 is TGTGCCAGCAGCCCGGTGGACAGAGAGAACTATGGCTACACCTTC. Protein sequence: CASSPVDRENYGYTF. The full variable domain, completed using reference TRBV7-9 and TRBJ1-2, is DTGVSQNPRHKITKRGQNVTFRCDPISEHNRLYWYRQTLGQGPEFLTYFQNEAQLEKSRLLSDRFSAERPKGSFSTLEIQRTEQGDSAMYLCASSPVDRENYGYTFGSGTRLTVV.

The V gene is TRBV30, the J gene TRBJ2-7, with a weak D call TRBD2 (5 bases). The CDR3 totals 15 residues. CDR1 and CDR2 from the germline V gene are GTSNPN and SVGIG (reference sequence). The CDR3 spells CAGPERRASSYEQYF. For the CDR3, the DNA is TGTGCTGGGCCCGAAAGGCGGGCCAGCTCCTACGAGCAGTACTTC.

The gene calls are TRBV7-3 and TRBJ2-5; the D gene is possibly TRBD2 (7 bases). V lost 0 bases to trimming and J lost 1 base, with 15 bases between them. CDR1 SGHTA and CDR2 FQGTGA come from the germline V gene. The CDR3 is 17 amino acids. The chain's CDR3 is CASSLTGGMGAQETQYF. The CDR3 coding sequence is TGTGCCAGCAGCTTAACGGGGGGGATGGGGGCCCAAGAGACCCAGTACTTC. The full variable domain, its missing parts supplied by reference TRBV7-3 and TRBJ2-5, is GAGVSQTPSNKVTEKGKYVELRCDPISGHTALYWYRQSLGQGPEFLIYFQGTGAADDSGLPNDRFFAVRPEGSVSTLKIQRTERGDSAVYLCASSLTGGMGAQETQYFGPGTRLLVL.

The V and J genes are TRBV28 and TRBJ2-5; 7 bases agree with TRBD1. Germline CDR1 reads MDHEN; CDR2 reads SYDVKM. Unmatched junction bases numbered 15, after V lost 6 bases and J lost 5 bases. The CDR3 is 16 residues long. The chain's CDR3 is CASSSPADRSLETQYF. The DNA of the CDR3 is TGTGCCAGCAGCTCTCCGGCGGACAGGTCTTTGGAGACCCAGTACTTC.

This sequence joins TRBV4-2 and TRBJ1-2; TRBD1 might be the D (5 bases). Looked up from germline, CDR1 is LGHNA and CDR2 is YNFKEQ. CDR3 length: 15 residues. V shed 2 bases and J shed 4 bases, with 14 bases lying between them. Here the CDR3 reads CASSQNAGISYGYTF. As DNA, the CDR3 is TGTGCCAGCAGCCAAAACGCAGGGATAAGCTATGGCTACACCTTC.

The rearrangement uses TRBV28 and TRBJ1-1, with 7 bases matching TRBD1. The CDR3 extends over 16 amino acids. The trim removed 2 bases at V and 0 bases at J, leaving 6 bases unmatched. CDR1 is MDHEN, CDR2 SYDVKM, per germline. DNA of the CDR3: TGTGCCAGCAGTTTAGGACAGGCCGGGATGAACACTGAAGCTTTCTTT. Protein product: CASSLGQAGMNTEAFF.

This clone was detected only a few times. The rearrangement joins TRBV2 to TRBJ2-5; a weak D match, TRBD1 (5 bases). Germline V lookup: CDR1 SNHLY, CDR2 FYNNEI. V shed 7 bases and J shed 2 bases, with 11 bases lying between them. This CDR3 contains 13 residues. The CDR3 nucleotides are TGTGCCAGCACCAAACAGGTACAAGAGACCCAGTACTTC. This gives the protein CASTKQVQETQYF.

The J gene is TRBJ1-2, the V gene TRBV9; 9 bases match TRBD1. This CDR3 has 15 residues. Per the germline V gene, CDR1 is SGDLS and CDR2 is YYNGEE. V shed 4 bases, J shed 3 bases, and the junction held 7 bases outside the gene matches. The CDR3 here is CASSPLDRGDYGYTF. Here the CDR3 DNA reads TGTGCCAGCAGCCCGCTCGACAGGGGGGACTATGGCTACACCTTC.

This chain links TRBV28 with TRBJ1-2; maybe TRBD1 (6 bases). Germline CDR1 is MDHEN and CDR2 is SYDVKM. The CDR3 has 13 residues. V lost 0 bases and J lost 6, with 8 bases in between. The CDR3 coding sequence is TGTGCCAGCAGTTTATGGACAGGCAATGGCTACACCTTC. Its protein product is CASSLWTGNGYTF.

In this sample, this clone turned up a few times. The rearrangement links TRBV5-1 to TRBJ2-1; 9 nucleotides align to TRBD2. This CDR3 is built from 15 residues. The ends lost 1 base at V and 7 bases at J; junction bases unmatched: 6. Germline CDR1 reads SGHRS; CDR2 reads YFSETQ. CDR3 sequence reads: CASSLLAGSPNEQFF. CDR3 nucleotides: TGCGCCAGCAGCTTGCTAGCGGGAAGCCCGAATGAGCAGTTCTTC.

In this sample, this clone turned up once. Written as DNA, the CDR3 is TGCGCCAGCAGCACCGGGACATCTGGAAACACCATATATTTT. Its protein product is CASSTGTSGNTIYF. V gene TRBV5-1 combines with J gene TRBJ1-3, with D possibly being TRBD1 (6 bases). The germline CDR1 and CDR2 sequences are SGHRS and YFSETQ. The CDR3 runs 14 residues. With 4 bases removed from V and 1 base from J, the gap between germline ends came to 9 bases.

This rearrangement joins TRBV19 to TRBJ2-7, with 10 bases aligning to TRBD1. The CDR3 spans 13 residues. V gave up 6 bases and J gave up 5 bases; unmatched junction bases: 4. The germline CDR1 and CDR2 sequences are LNHDA and SQIVND (reference sequence). The CDR3 bases are TGTGCCAGTAGCTTCGGGACAGGGGACGAGCAGTACTTC. Residues: CASSFGTGDEQYF.

The chain carries TRBV14 and TRBJ1-1; D gene unclear. V lost 5 bases and J 0 bases, leaving 22 bases between the germline ends. The V gene's germline CDR1 is SGHDN and CDR2 FVKESK. The CDR3 is 18 residues long. The chain's CDR3 is CASSSLSGSTRVNTEAFF. DNA for the CDR3: TGTGCCAGCAGCAGTTTATCCGGTAGCACGAGAGTGAACACTGAAGCTTTCTTT. Complete variable domain (other parts from reference TRBV14 and TRBJ1-1): EAGVTQFPSHSVIEKGQTVTLRCDPISGHDNLYWYRRVMGKEIKFLLHFVKESKQDESGMPNNRFLAERTGGTYSTLKVQPAELEDSGVYFCASSSLSGSTRVNTEAFFGQGTRLTVV.

The chain is built from TRBV7-9 and TRBJ2-1, with 11 bases identical to TRBD2. Trimming at V came to 3 bases and at J to 5 bases, leaving 15 bases not matched to a gene. CDR3 size: 19 residues. CDR1 is SEHNR and CDR2 is FQNEAQ in the germline V gene (reference sequence). CDR3: CASSLPSGGPSLKDNEQFF. For the CDR3, the DNA is TGTGCCAGCAGCTTGCCTAGCGGGGGGCCGTCGTTAAAAGACAATGAGCAGTTCTTC.

V usage is TRBV9 and J usage is TRBJ2-7; the D gene is possibly TRBD2 (7 bases). CDR1 is SGDLS, CDR2 YYNGEE, per germline. The CDR3 is 16 amino acids. Trimming removed 0 bases from V and 3 bases from J, with 16 bases in between. The CDR3 sequence: CASSVGGGGAIYEQYF. The CDR3 nucleotides are TGTGCCAGCAGCGTAGGGGGTGGGGGGGCTATCTACGAGCAGTACTTC.

The chain recombines TRBV2 with TRBJ1-2; 7 bases align to TRBD1. The germline CDR1 and CDR2 sequences are SNHLY and FYNNEI. V shed 6 bases, J shed 8 bases, and the junction held 9 bases outside the gene matches. This CDR3 region has 13 residues. The CDR3 DNA sequence: TGTGCCAGCAGAGCCGACAGGGTCGGCGGCTACACCTTC. This encodes CASRADRVGGYTF. The whole variable domain, remainder taken from reference TRBV2 and TRBJ1-2, is EPEVTQTPSHQVTQMGQEVILRCVPISNHLYFYWYRQILGQKVEFLVSFYNNEISEKSEIFDDQFSVERPDGSNFTLKIRSTKLEDSAMYFCASRADRVGGYTFGSGTRLTVV.